This TCR beta chain comes out of a study of blood T cell repertoires in COVID-19. Data came from immunoSEQ multiplex PCR; TCRdb stores just in-frame clones and leaves some out. The sample has fewer than 250,000 clones, about 83% seen once. This CDR3 is built from 14 residues. From germline, CDR1 is MNHEY and CDR2 SVGAGI. The V gene end was trimmed by 5 bases and the J gene end by 4 bases; junction bases not matched to a gene: 8. This sequence was found in a woman aged 35 to 49 who had been exposed to COVID-19. The chain combines TRBV6-5 with TRBJ2-7, with 7 nucleotides matching TRBD1. Sequencing was carried out using PBMCs or T cells enriched from blood (not recorded which). The CDR3 sequence: CASSKQGPEYEQYF. The CDR3 DNA is TGTGCCAGCAGTAAACAGGGGCCAGAGTACGAGCAGTACTTC.